The rows below give T cell receptor beta chains drawn from one sample of a study of molecular identifiers for immune sequencing clone quantification. One entry per CDR3 protein, called by TCRdb with MiXCR from the PCR reads. The sample holds 90,000 or so distinct CDR3 sequences, over 20% seen once. Sequencing used naive CD8+ T cells from blood, with Jurkat cell RNA spiked in. The receptor set was obtained from a human donor in good health. Some libraries in this study had Jurkat cell RNA spiked in. CDR3s include the opening cysteine and the closing phenylalanine or tryptophan. The D gene is left open where the match is weak. The size of a clone is reported for some rows only, either as once, few or many, or as a class for expanded clones.

clone_size j_call v_call d_call cdr3_nt cdr3_aa
many TRBJ2-7 TRBV29-1 TRBD1 TGCAGCGTTGTGGGGCAGGGGGCCTACGGTGGGTTCGAGCAGTACTTC CSVVGQGAYGGFEQYF
. TRBJ2-7 TRBV7-9 TRBD1 TGTGCCAGCAGCTCCCCGGGGACAGCTATCTCCTACGAGCAGTACTTC CASSSPGTAISYEQYF
few TRBJ1-6 TRBV6-2/TRBV6-3 . TGTGCCAGCAGTTACAGTTCGGTCAGCTCCTATAATTCACCCCTCCACTTT CASSYSSVSSYNSPLHF
many TRBJ1-4 TRBV5-5 TRBD1 TGTGCCAGCAGCTTTCACGGGACAGCCGGGGAAAAACTGTTTTTT CASSFHGTAGEKLFF
few TRBJ2-1 TRBV30 TRBD1 TGTGCCTGGAACCGACAGGGGGCGAGGGAGCAGTTCTTC CAWNRQGAREQFF
few TRBJ2-7 TRBV20-1 . TGCAGTGCTAGAGATACCGCCAGCTCCTACGAGCAGTACTTC CSARDTASSYEQYF
many TRBJ1-5 TRBV6-2/TRBV6-3 . TGTGCCAGCAGTTCCTTGGACAGTTCTAATCAGCCCCAGCATTTT CASSSLDSSNQPQHF
. TRBJ2-2 TRBV7-8 TRBD1 TGTGCCAGCAGCTTATCCGTCGGGACAGGGATTCTCCTGACGAACACCGGGGAGCTGTTTTTT CASSLSVGTGILLTNTGELFF
. TRBJ2-6 TRBV7-8 . TGTGCCAGCAGCTTAGAATATCCCCCCGCAGGTGGGGCCAACGTCCTGACTTTC CASSLEYPPAGGANVLTF
. TRBJ2-3 TRBV5-6 TRBD2 TGTGCCAGCAGCTTGGTTAGCGGGGGTGAGGATACGCAGTATTTT CASSLVSGGEDTQYF
many TRBJ2-3 TRBV19 . TGTGCCAGTAGTATGGGTAGCTCAGATACGCAGTATTTT CASSMGSSDTQYF
many TRBJ2-3 TRBV7-9 TRBD2 TGTGCCAGCAGCTCCGAGCGGGAGGAAATGTCAGATACGCAGTATTTT CASSSEREEMSDTQYF
many TRBJ2-7 TRBV20-1 . TGCAGTGCCGCGATGTGGTCCGTGTCGGATGAGCAGTACTTC CSAAMWSVSDEQYF
many TRBJ2-2 TRBV7-9 TRBD1 TGTGCCAGCAGCTCCGACAGGGCTACCGGGGAGCTGTTTTTT CASSSDRATGELFF
many TRBJ2-3 TRBV7-9 TRBD2 TGTGCCAGCAGCCTCCCGGCTGGGGGGGGCACAGATACGCAGTATTTT CASSLPAGGGTDTQYF
many TRBJ1-5 TRBV4-2 . TGTGCCAGCAGCCAAGAAGCCAGGGGACGCCAGCCCCAGCATTTT CASSQEARGRQPQHF
many TRBJ2-5 TRBV5-1 TRBD2 TGCGCCAGCGGACCCGGGACTAGCGGGGGAGAGACCCAGTACTTC CASGPGTSGGETQYF
few TRBJ2-7 TRBV29-1 . TGCAGCGCCCCCCCCGCGGAACGGGACTCCTACGAGCAGTACTTC CSAPPAERDSYEQYF
many TRBJ2-1 TRBV4-1 TRBD1 TGCGCCAGCAGCCAAGAAAAGTGGGCAGGGGGTGATCAGTTCTTC CASSQEKWAGGDQFF
. TRBJ2-3 TRBV5-3 . TGTGCCAGCAGCCGAAAGGACGGGCCTAGCACAGATACGCAGTATTTT CASSRKDGPSTDTQYF
many TRBJ2-3 TRBV21-1 . TGTGCCAGCAGGGGAAGGAGCCGGTCGCAGTATTTT CASRGRSRSQYF
many TRBJ2-3 TRBV12-3/TRBV12-4 . TGTGCCAGCAGCCATCAACAGGGTAATACGCAGTATTTT CASSHQQGNTQYF
many TRBJ1-1 TRBV19 TRBD1 TGTGCCAGTAGTATCTGGACAGGGGGAAACACTGAAGCTTTCTTT CASSIWTGGNTEAFF
. TRBJ2-7 TRBV7-2 TRBD2 TGTGCCAGCAGCTTAGGGACTAGCGGGAGGTGGGAGCAGTACTTC CASSLGTSGRWEQYF
many TRBJ1-1 TRBV6-5 TRBD1 TGTGCCAGCGGACAGGGGCAGAACACTGAAGCTTTCTTT CASGQGQNTEAFF
few TRBJ2-1 TRBV20-1 . TGCAGTGCTAGAGTTGGGGAGAGCTCCTACAATGAGCAGTTCTTC CSARVGESSYNEQFF
. TRBJ2-2 TRBV6-5 TRBD2 TGTGCCAGCAGTTACTCGAAACGGGGGGGATTGGAGCTGTTTTTT CASSYSKRGGLELFF
many TRBJ2-3 TRBV27 . TGTGCCAGCAGTTTAAGGGGAACGACTAGCACAGATACGCAGTATTTT CASSLRGTTSTDTQYF
many TRBJ2-7 TRBV5-6 . TGTGCCAGCAGCTTGGCTGCGGACGAGCAGTACTTC CASSLAADEQYF
few TRBJ2-7 TRBV7-9 TRBD1 TGTGCCAGCAGCCGGACAGGGGGCTACGAGCAGTACTTC CASSRTGGYEQYF
. TRBJ2-7 TRBV4-3 . TGCGCCAGCAGCCAGGATAAAGTCGGCTTAGCTAGCACCGACGAGCAGTACTTC CASSQDKVGLASTDEQYF
. TRBJ1-2 TRBV4-1 . TGCGCCAGCAGCCAAGAAGAGGGGAACTATGGCTACACCTTC CASSQEEGNYGYTF
. TRBJ2-2 TRBV4-3 . TGCGTCAGCAGCCAAGATTGGCCTACCAACACCGGGGAGCTGTTTTTT CVSSQDWPTNTGELFF
. TRBJ2-7 TRBV5-1 TRBD2 TGCGCCAGCAGCGGAGTCTCTAGCGGGTCAACCCACGAGCAGTACTTC CASSGVSSGSTHEQYF
many TRBJ2-7 TRBV7-9 TRBD2 TGTGCCAGCAGTTATCCTCTAGCGGGGGGGCCGTCGGAGCAGTACTTC CASSYPLAGGPSEQYF
. TRBJ1-1 TRBV19 TRBD1 TGTGCCAGTAGTCCCTGGACAGGGGACTACACTGAAGCTTTCTTT CASSPWTGDYTEAFF
. TRBJ2-7 TRBV19 . TGTGCCAGTAGTACGGGTTACGAGCAGTACTTC CASSTGYEQYF
many TRBJ2-7 TRBV6-5 . TGTGCCAGCAGGGAAGGACTGTTGGACTACGAGCAGTACTTC CASREGLLDYEQYF
many TRBJ2-7 TRBV4-3 . TGCGCCAGCAGCCAGGGTGCCGGTGCCTCCTACGAGCAGTACTTC CASSQGAGASYEQYF
. TRBJ1-5 TRBV7-2 . TGCGCCAGCAGCTTAGCGCTGCCTAGCGGCCCCACAGATACGCAGCATTTT CASSLALPSGPTDTQHF
. TRBJ2-3 TRBV14 TRBD2 TGTGCCAGCAGCCAAGATGGGAGGTTGGCTAGCGGGGGAATAGATACGCAGTATTTT CASSQDGRLASGGIDTQYF
many TRBJ1-1 TRBV6-5 . TGTGCCAGCAGTTGGGGTTGGGACACTGAAGCTTTCTTT CASSWGWDTEAFF
. TRBJ2-1 TRBV27 TRBD2 TGTGCCAGCAGTCCCGGGACTAATGGTGTCAATGAGCAGTTCTTC CASSPGTNGVNEQFF
. TRBJ1-5 TRBV6-5 . TGTGCCAGCAGTCCAACGGCGGACAATCAGCCCCAGCATTTT CASSPTADNQPQHF
many TRBJ2-3 TRBV4-3 . TGCGCCAGCAGCCAAGATCGGGGCGCAAGCACAGATACGCAGTATTTT CASSQDRGASTDTQYF
. TRBJ2-5 TRBV6-2/TRBV6-3 TRBD2 TGTGCCAGCAGTTACTTCCGGACTAGCGGGAGAAAGCAAGAGACCCAGTACTTC CASSYFRTSGRKQETQYF
many TRBJ1-1 TRBV7-6 . TGTGCCAGCAGCTTAAGGAGTGTAGGTGCGACGGGCACTGAAGCTTTCTTT CASSLRSVGATGTEAFF
many TRBJ1-3 TRBV12-5 TRBD1 TGTGCTAGTGGAACCCTATCGACAGGGATCTCTGGAAACACCATATATTTT CASGTLSTGISGNTIYF
many TRBJ2-5 TRBV14 TRBD2 TGTGCCAGCAGCCAAGACGGGACTAGGAAGTACCAAGAGACCCAGTACTTC CASSQDGTRKYQETQYF